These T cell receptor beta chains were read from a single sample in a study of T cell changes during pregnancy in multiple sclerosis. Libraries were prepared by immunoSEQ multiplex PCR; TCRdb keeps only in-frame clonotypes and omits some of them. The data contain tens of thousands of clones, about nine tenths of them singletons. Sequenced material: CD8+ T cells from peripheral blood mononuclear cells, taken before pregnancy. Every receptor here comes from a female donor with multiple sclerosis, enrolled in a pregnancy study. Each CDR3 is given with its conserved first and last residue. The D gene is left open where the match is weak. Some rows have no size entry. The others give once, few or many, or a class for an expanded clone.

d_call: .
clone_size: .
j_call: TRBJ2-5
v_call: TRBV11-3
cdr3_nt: TGTGCCAGCAGCCCGTGGGGGGAAAGCCAGGAGACCCAGTACTTC
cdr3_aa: CASSPWGESQETQYF

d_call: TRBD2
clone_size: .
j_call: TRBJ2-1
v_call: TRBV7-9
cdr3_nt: TGTGCCAGCAGCCACCTAGCGGGTGATGAGCAGTTCTTC
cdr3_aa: CASSHLAGDEQFF

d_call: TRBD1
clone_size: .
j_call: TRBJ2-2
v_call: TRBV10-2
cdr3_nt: TGCGCCAGCAGTGTCTCTCAGGGGACAGGGTTCACCGGGGAGCTGTTTTTT
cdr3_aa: CASSVSQGTGFTGELFF

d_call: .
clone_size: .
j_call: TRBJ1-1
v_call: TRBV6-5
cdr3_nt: TGTGCCAGCAGCTCCCGGACGGGGGGGGACACTGAAGCTTTCTTT
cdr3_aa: CASSSRTGGDTEAFF

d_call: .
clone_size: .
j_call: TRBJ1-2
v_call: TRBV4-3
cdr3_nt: TGCGCCAGCAGCCAAGACTTGGGGCTGGCGGGAGGCTACACCTTC
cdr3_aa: CASSQDLGLAGGYTF

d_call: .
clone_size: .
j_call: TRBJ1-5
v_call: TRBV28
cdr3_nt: TGTGCCAGCACCTATTCAGGAGGGCCCCAGCATTTT
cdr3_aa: CASTYSGGPQHF

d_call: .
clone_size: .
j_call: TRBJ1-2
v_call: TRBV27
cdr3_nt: TGTGCCAGCAGCCATAGGATACAGGGAGACCTTAACTATGGCTACACCTTC
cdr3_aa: CASSHRIQGDLNYGYTF

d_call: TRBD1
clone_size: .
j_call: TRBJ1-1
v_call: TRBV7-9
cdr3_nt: TGTGCCAGCAGCGCCCAACAGGGGACTGAAGCTTTCTTT
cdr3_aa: CASSAQQGTEAFF

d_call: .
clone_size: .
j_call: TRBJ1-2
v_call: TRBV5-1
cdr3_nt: TGCGCCAGCGGGCCCAGGGGCTCTGGCTACACCTTC
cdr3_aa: CASGPRGSGYTF

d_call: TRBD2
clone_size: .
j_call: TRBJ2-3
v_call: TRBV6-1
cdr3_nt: TGTGCCAGCAGTGAAATAGCGGGAGGGACAGATACGCAGTATTTT
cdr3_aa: CASSEIAGGTDTQYF

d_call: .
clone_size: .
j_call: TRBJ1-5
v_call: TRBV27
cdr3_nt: TGTGCCAGCAGTTTATCGAGGGGGTACCAGCCCCAGCATTTT
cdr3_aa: CASSLSRGYQPQHF

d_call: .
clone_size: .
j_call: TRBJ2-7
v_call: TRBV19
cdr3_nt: TGTGCCAGTAGTATAGATTTTACAGGTACCTACGAGCAGTACTTC
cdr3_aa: CASSIDFTGTYEQYF

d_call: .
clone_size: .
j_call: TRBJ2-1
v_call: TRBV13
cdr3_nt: TGTGCCAGCAGCTTAGGTGCTAGAAATGAGCAGTTCTTC
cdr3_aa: CASSLGARNEQFF

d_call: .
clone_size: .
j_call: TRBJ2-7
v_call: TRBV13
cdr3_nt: TGTGCCAGCAGCTTAGGCGCGTCCTACGAGCAGTACTTC
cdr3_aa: CASSLGASYEQYF

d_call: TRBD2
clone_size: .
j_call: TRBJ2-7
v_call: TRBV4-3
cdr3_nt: TGCGCCAGCAGCCAAGATTCGGGGGGACTTAGCGGCTACGAGCAGTACTTC
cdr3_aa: CASSQDSGGLSGYEQYF

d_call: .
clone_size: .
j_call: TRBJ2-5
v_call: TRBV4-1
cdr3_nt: TGCGCCAGCAGCCAAGATGCAGATCCAGAGACCCAGTACTTC
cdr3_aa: CASSQDADPETQYF

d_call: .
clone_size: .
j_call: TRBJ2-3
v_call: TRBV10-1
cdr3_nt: TGCGCCAGCAGTGAGCCCCCTGGCGGCACTAGCACAGATACGCAGTATTTT
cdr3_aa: CASSEPPGGTSTDTQYF

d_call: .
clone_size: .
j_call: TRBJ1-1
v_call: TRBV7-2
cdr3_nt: TGTGCCAGCAGCCAAGTGTCCGCGGAGAACACTGAAGCTTTCTTT
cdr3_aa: CASSQVSAENTEAFF

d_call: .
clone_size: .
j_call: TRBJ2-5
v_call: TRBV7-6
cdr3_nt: TGTGCCAGCAGTCCCGTAGGTAACCAAGAAGGGGGTCAGTACTTC
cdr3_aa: CASSPVGNQEGGQYF

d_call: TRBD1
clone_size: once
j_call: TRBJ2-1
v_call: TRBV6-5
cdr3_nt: TGTGCCAGCAGTCACGGACAGGGGCTATACAATGAGCAGTTCTTC
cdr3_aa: CASSHGQGLYNEQFF

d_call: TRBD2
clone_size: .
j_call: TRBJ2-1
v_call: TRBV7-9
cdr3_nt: TGTGCCAGCAGCACACCCGGGACTAGCGGGAGCTATGAGCAGTTCTTC
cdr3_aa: CASSTPGTSGSYEQFF

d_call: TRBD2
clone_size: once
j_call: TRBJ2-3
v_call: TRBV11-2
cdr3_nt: TGTGCCAGCAGCTCAGGACTAGGAACGCAGTATTTT
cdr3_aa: CASSSGLGTQYF

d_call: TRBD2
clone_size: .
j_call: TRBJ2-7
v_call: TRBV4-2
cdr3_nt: TGTGCCAGCAGCCACTTCGTTGCGGGAGTAAAGAACTACGAGCAGTACTTC
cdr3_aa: CASSHFVAGVKNYEQYF

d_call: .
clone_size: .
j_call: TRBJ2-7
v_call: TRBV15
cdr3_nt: TGTGCCACCAGCAGAGGAGACTACGAGCAGTACTTC
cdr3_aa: CATSRGDYEQYF

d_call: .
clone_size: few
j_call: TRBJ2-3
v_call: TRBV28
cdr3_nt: TGTGCCAGCAGCGTACCTTTCTTTAGGGGGAACACAGATACGCAGTATTTT
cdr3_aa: CASSVPFFRGNTDTQYF